This TCR beta chain was sequenced in a study of blood T cell repertoires in COVID-19. Study overall: Samples of COVID-19 (acute and convalescent) were obtained from the United States, Italy and Spain. Sources were T cells, B-cell-depleted T cells, or PBMCs; the material itself was cDNA or gDNA.

There are 16 residues in the CDR3. Trimming left V 4 bases short and J 5 bases short, with 22 bases between. Germline V CDR1 and CDR2: SGDLS, YYNGEE. Original processing methods: The authors estimated nucleated cell counts from reference gene primer amplification. Data came from immunoSEQ multiplex PCR; TCRdb stores just in-frame clones and leaves some out. That table is the source of V, J and clone size, and D and trimming were worked out from the DNA. The sample holds hundreds of thousands of clones; approximately 85% are singletons and the top ten take about 0.64%. Sequencing was done on a sample of peripheral blood. The rearrangement links TRBV9 to TRBJ2-7; a weak D match, TRBD2 (7 bases). This sequence originates from a human donor in a cohort sampled during active COVID-19. This chain's CDR3 is CASSPRGGLHEDEQYF. The CDR3 DNA sequence: TGTGCCAGCAGCCCAAGGGGGGGCTTACACGAGGACGAGCAGTACTTC.